A selection of T cell receptor beta chains follows, all from one sample in a study of CD8 T cell repertoires and HIV-1 epitope variants. Their cognate antigens are unknown. Sequenced by immunoSEQ multiplex PCR; TCRdb stores in-frame clones only, minus some. The table has roughly 5,700 clones, over 65% seen once. Input material: cultured CD8+ T cells derived from PBMCs. All receptors derive from a male donor with HIV. Each CDR3 is given with its conserved first and last residue. The D gene is left open where the match is weak.

V | D | length | CDR3
TRBV7-9 | NA | 12 | CASSWNVYEQYF
TRBV5-5 | NA | 13 | CASREDLNTEAFF
TRBV2 | NA | 12 | CASSQGNTEAFF
TRBV7-9 | NA | 14 | CASSLVGEADTQYF
TRBV27 | NA | 18 | CASSLSPAQGGVEETQYF
TRBV2 | NA | 13 | CASSYGDSYEQYF
TRBV19 | NA | 15 | CASSIAGDSLYEQYF
TRBV2 | TRBD1 | 15 | CASRPLLGGVKTQYF
TRBV10-3 | NA | 15 | CAISDPQVGEYEQFF
TRBV28 | NA | 16 | CASSLQGPDWRNTIYF
TRBV27 | TRBD2 | 15 | CASSFQTSGGSEQYF
TRBV9 | NA | 14 | CASSVSGGMDEQYF
TRBV6-5 | NA | 13 | CASYRDLGNTIYF
TRBV2 | NA | 13 | CASQSGWNQPQHF
TRBV6-1 | NA | 15 | CASSVQDGPSQPQHF
TRBV28 | TRBD1 | 16 | CASSIRLTGVSTEAFF
TRBV7-9 | NA | 14 | CASSLGEGSYEQYF
TRBV7-9 | TRBD1 | 15 | CASSIGTGKQETQYF
TRBV5-1 | NA | 14 | CASSLVGESYEQYF
TRBV7-6 | NA | 11 | CASSLLSEQFF
TRBV27 | NA | 15 | CASSLTLTTSYGYTF
TRBV28 | TRBD1 | 16 | CASSLILGQGNTEAFF
TRBV6-5 | TRBD1 | 15 | CASSFDRDENQPQHF
TRBV4-3 | NA | 15 | CASSQDRGELREAFF
TRBV7-6 | TRBD1 | 14 | CASSQGQVNQSQHF
TRBV28 | NA | 14 | CASSPSSSNQPQHF
TRBV19 | NA | 15 | CASRDGSRGITEAFF
TRBV28 | NA | 14 | CASSLFSGANVLTF
TRBV29-1 | NA | 15 | CSKESRQDWDTEAFF
TRBV27 | NA | 13 | CASSLSSYNEQFF
TRBV19 | NA | 13 | CASSIGEQETQYF
TRBV5-4 | NA | 14 | CASSQRADTGELFF
TRBV28 | NA | 15 | CASSLGAVSTDTQYF
TRBV15 | TRBD2 | 18 | CATSRDLGGTISYNEQFF
TRBV11-2 | TRBD2 | 17 | CASSSRGGGAGGHEQFF
TRBV29-1 | NA | 11 | CSVVNWDTQYF
TRBV27 | NA | 14 | CASSSGTWGTEAFF
TRBV21-1 | NA | 20 | CASRQSGRQGTGVVYTEAFF
TRBV18 | NA | 14 | CASSPGLSQETQYF
TRBV7-2 | TRBD1 | 16 | CASSLAGGGSRSPLHF
TRBV11-3 | NA | 12 | CASPPRNHEQYF
TRBV6-5 | NA | 14 | CASGPKGGPRGYTF
TRBV27 | NA | 14 | CASSLGRNQETQYF
TRBV19 | NA | 13 | CASSIVGVETQYF
TRBV25-1 | NA | 11 | CASSRLGEQFF
TRBV10-1 | TRBD2 | 16 | CASSQTRTSVAYEQYF
TRBV11-3 | NA | 13 | CASSLRGETEAFF
TRBV28 | NA | 12 | CASSLHTDTQYF
TRBV28 | NA | 14 | CASTGPIAKNIQYF
TRBV5-1 | NA | 16 | CASSLGLTSITDTQYF
TRBV28 | NA | 15 | CASSLSGSNNSPLHF
TRBV15 | TRBD1 | 15 | CATSPGTGGAYEQYF
TRBV19 | NA | 16 | CASSMSRPATVYEQYF
TRBV19 | NA | 15 | CASKSSGSSYNEQFF